This TCR beta chain was recovered during a study of beta chain features in type 1 diabetes. General study results and limits: Significant though moderate, a shortening of TCRB CDR3s appeared in all four CD4+ subsets of Type 1 diabetes patients. HLA effects on TCRB rearrangement stayed unresolved here.

The CDR3 loop spans 18 amino acids. The germline V gene has CDR1 MDHEN and CDR2 SYDVKM. The V gene end was trimmed by 2 bases and the J gene end by 0 bases; junction bases not matched to a gene: 10. As concerns this clone: Antigen: not known.

Expressed TCRB transcripts were sequenced after all isolated RNA was converted to cDNA. Only in-frame clones appear in the TCRdb table, and some are missing; sequencing was by immunoSEQ multiplex PCR. The sample holds hundreds of thousands of clones, roughly 13% seen once. The chain has TRBV28 and TRBJ1-5; 7 bases align to TRBD1. Sample: naive CD4+ T cells from blood. This TCR derives from a man between 18 and 29 years old with type 1 diabetes. The DNA of the CDR3 is TGTGCCAGCAGTTTACTCACCGGGACAGATTATAGCAATCAGCCCCAGCATTTT. It yields the protein CASSLLTGTDYSNQPQHF.